This is a list of T cell receptor beta chains from one sample in a study of tumor-infiltrating lymphocytes in primary liver carcinoma. MiXCR, applied by TCRdb to the multiplex PCR reads, yields one record per CDR3 protein. The data show about 130,000 distinct CDR3 sequences, 60% to 75% seen once. The material sequenced was liver tumor tissue from sampling region 3. All receptors derive from a woman aged 55-69 years with primary liver carcinoma and hepatitis B virus infection. The CDR3 runs from the conserved cysteine through the conserved F or W. Clone size is not always given. Where it is, it says once, few, many or a class for expanded clones.

TRBV7-9	TRBJ1-5	many	CASSLGDGVAPQHF
TRBV7-8	TRBJ2-1	many	CASSLVGTSGTNEQFF
TRBV11-2	TRBJ1-1	-	CASSLWTGGDLNTEAIF
TRBV29-1	TRBJ1-1	many	CSARDPGSEAFF
TRBV11-2	TRBJ1-4	-	CAGSLTSPGKLFF
TRBV5-1	TRBJ1-1	-	CACSPPAGASEAFF
TRBV11-2	TRBJ2-1	-	CASGFTPLRSSYIEQFF
TRBV10-3	TRBJ1-2	few	CAISGPVPGQGTNYGYTF
TRBV2	TRBJ2-3	-	CASSADRASTDTQYF
TRBV20-1	TRBJ2-3	-	CSARDYASGTDTQYF
TRBV24-1	TRBJ2-5	-	CATSDSGTNYQETQYF
TRBV20-1	TRBJ2-7	-	CSASLPSGGSYEQYF
TRBV10-1	TRBJ1-4	-	CASIVGSSEKLFF
TRBV4-1	TRBJ2-3	once	CASSQDGTSATRDTRYF
TRBV5-1	TRBJ1-2	many	CASSFRTGTVYGYTF
TRBV6-5	TRBJ1-1	-	CISSSTGGFAEAFF
TRBV5-6	TRBJ1-4	-	CASILRASEKLFF
TRBV15	TRBJ2-2	-	CATSRDKGLYMVGELFF
TRBV30	TRBJ2-3	once	CAWRRGELTDTRYF
TRBV2	TRBJ1-5	-	CASSAGGRNQPQHF
TRBV6-5	TRBJ2-7	medium-sized	CASSAAAGGYYEQYF
TRBV6-6	TRBJ1-1	many	CASSYGTGQATEAFF
TRBV7-9	TRBJ2-5	-	CASSSTGIREETQYF
TRBV30	TRBJ1-2	-	CAWSGADYGCTF
TRBV11-2	TRBJ2-7	once	CTSRRTSVSYEQCF
TRBV2	TRBJ2-7	-	CASLRGATYEQYF
TRBV12-3/TRBV12-4	TRBJ2-1	many	CASTITGSLVNEQFF
TRBV30	TRBJ1-1	-	CAWSVLGTGKNTEAFF
TRBV2	TRBJ2-3	few	CASRPRTSSTDTQYF
TRBV29-1	TRBJ2-7	many	CSVTGISVNEQYF